This TCR beta chain was documented in a study of early T cells in non-severe SARS-CoV-2 infection. Looking at the study overall: It was bulk RNA from unsorted whole blood that was sequenced, and the chains were unpaired.

The CDR3 runs 14 residues. The ends were cut back, 0 bases at V and 7 bases at J, with 7 bases in the middle. Germline V lookup: CDR1 MNHEY, CDR2 SVGAGI. There are many counts of this clonotype. No antigen is known for it. Unique molecular identifier tags were affixed to discrete cDNA molecules. TCRdb passed the 5' RACE reads through MiXCR, listing each CDR3 protein once. The data contain about 31,000 distinct CDR3 sequences, 4.5% to 6% of them seen just once; the ten biggest clones take up under 25%. Study results and caveats: There was a bias toward anti-spike CD8 responses in VDJdb matching, which missed private and CD4 specificities.

The receptor was derived from an adult who was a healthcare worker with PCR-confirmed SARS-CoV-2 infection or an uninfected control (not recorded which). Sequencing was carried out using whole blood. The chain combines TRBV6-5 with TRBJ1-6; D is possibly TRBD1 (5 bases). CDR3: CASSYSGLNSPLHF. CDR3 DNA: TGTGCCAGCAGTTACTCGGGGCTCAATTCACCCCTCCACTTT.